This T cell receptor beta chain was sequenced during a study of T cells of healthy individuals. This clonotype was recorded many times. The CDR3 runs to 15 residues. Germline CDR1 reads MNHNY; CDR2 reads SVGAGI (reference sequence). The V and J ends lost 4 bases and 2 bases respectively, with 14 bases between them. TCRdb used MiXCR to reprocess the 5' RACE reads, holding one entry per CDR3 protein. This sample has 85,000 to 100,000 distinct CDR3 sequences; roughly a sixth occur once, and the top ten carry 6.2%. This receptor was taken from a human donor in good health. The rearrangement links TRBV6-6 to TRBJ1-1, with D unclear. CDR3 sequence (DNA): TGTGCCAGCAGTTCCACTCACCCCCCTAACACTGAAGCTTTCTTT. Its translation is CASSSTHPPNTEAFF.